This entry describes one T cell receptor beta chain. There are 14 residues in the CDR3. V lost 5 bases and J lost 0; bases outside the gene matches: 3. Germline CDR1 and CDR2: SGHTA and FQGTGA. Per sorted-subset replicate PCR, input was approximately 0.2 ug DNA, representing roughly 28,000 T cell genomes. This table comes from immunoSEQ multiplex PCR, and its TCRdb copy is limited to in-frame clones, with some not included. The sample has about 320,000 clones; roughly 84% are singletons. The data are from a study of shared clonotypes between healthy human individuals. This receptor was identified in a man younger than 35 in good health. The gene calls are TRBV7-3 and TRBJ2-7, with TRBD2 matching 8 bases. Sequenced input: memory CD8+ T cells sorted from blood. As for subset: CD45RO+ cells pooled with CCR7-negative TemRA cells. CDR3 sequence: CASSPGLDSYEQYF. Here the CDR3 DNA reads TGTGCCAGCAGCCCGGGACTAGACTCCTACGAGCAGTACTTC.